This T cell receptor beta chain stems from a study of cytomegalovirus exposure and HLA in healthy donors. Study-level findings and limits: One variant, a missense change in DCLRE1C, was linked in a later analysis to TCR beta V- and J-gene trimming.

About this clone itself: Its antigen is currently unknown.

The study ran its PCR with 60 Vbeta and 13 Jbeta primers. Profiling relied on immunoSEQ multiplex PCR, and the TCRdb table lists in-frame clones only, not all of them. Here the sample table reports about 190,000 clones. Germline V gene lookup returns CDR1 SQVTM and CDR2 ANQGSEA. V lost 6 bases to trimming and J lost 1 base, with 12 bases between them. This CDR3 has 13 amino acids. The sequenced material came from PBMCs. This sequence was found in a woman aged 25 to 39 in good health and CMV-seropositive. The rearrangement links TRBV29-1 to TRBJ1-1; perhaps TRBD1 as D (5 bases). The DNA for the CDR3 is TGCAGCGTCTTTTCGACAGAGAACACTGAAGCTTTCTTT. Protein product: CSVFSTENTEAFF. The complete variable domain, with remaining parts taken from reference TRBV29-1 and TRBJ1-1, reads SAVISQKPSRDICQRGTSLTIQCQVDSQVTMMFWYRQQPGQSLTLIATANQGSEATYESGFVIDKFPISRPNLTFSTLTVSNMSPEDSSIYLCSVFSTENTEAFFGQGTRLTVV.